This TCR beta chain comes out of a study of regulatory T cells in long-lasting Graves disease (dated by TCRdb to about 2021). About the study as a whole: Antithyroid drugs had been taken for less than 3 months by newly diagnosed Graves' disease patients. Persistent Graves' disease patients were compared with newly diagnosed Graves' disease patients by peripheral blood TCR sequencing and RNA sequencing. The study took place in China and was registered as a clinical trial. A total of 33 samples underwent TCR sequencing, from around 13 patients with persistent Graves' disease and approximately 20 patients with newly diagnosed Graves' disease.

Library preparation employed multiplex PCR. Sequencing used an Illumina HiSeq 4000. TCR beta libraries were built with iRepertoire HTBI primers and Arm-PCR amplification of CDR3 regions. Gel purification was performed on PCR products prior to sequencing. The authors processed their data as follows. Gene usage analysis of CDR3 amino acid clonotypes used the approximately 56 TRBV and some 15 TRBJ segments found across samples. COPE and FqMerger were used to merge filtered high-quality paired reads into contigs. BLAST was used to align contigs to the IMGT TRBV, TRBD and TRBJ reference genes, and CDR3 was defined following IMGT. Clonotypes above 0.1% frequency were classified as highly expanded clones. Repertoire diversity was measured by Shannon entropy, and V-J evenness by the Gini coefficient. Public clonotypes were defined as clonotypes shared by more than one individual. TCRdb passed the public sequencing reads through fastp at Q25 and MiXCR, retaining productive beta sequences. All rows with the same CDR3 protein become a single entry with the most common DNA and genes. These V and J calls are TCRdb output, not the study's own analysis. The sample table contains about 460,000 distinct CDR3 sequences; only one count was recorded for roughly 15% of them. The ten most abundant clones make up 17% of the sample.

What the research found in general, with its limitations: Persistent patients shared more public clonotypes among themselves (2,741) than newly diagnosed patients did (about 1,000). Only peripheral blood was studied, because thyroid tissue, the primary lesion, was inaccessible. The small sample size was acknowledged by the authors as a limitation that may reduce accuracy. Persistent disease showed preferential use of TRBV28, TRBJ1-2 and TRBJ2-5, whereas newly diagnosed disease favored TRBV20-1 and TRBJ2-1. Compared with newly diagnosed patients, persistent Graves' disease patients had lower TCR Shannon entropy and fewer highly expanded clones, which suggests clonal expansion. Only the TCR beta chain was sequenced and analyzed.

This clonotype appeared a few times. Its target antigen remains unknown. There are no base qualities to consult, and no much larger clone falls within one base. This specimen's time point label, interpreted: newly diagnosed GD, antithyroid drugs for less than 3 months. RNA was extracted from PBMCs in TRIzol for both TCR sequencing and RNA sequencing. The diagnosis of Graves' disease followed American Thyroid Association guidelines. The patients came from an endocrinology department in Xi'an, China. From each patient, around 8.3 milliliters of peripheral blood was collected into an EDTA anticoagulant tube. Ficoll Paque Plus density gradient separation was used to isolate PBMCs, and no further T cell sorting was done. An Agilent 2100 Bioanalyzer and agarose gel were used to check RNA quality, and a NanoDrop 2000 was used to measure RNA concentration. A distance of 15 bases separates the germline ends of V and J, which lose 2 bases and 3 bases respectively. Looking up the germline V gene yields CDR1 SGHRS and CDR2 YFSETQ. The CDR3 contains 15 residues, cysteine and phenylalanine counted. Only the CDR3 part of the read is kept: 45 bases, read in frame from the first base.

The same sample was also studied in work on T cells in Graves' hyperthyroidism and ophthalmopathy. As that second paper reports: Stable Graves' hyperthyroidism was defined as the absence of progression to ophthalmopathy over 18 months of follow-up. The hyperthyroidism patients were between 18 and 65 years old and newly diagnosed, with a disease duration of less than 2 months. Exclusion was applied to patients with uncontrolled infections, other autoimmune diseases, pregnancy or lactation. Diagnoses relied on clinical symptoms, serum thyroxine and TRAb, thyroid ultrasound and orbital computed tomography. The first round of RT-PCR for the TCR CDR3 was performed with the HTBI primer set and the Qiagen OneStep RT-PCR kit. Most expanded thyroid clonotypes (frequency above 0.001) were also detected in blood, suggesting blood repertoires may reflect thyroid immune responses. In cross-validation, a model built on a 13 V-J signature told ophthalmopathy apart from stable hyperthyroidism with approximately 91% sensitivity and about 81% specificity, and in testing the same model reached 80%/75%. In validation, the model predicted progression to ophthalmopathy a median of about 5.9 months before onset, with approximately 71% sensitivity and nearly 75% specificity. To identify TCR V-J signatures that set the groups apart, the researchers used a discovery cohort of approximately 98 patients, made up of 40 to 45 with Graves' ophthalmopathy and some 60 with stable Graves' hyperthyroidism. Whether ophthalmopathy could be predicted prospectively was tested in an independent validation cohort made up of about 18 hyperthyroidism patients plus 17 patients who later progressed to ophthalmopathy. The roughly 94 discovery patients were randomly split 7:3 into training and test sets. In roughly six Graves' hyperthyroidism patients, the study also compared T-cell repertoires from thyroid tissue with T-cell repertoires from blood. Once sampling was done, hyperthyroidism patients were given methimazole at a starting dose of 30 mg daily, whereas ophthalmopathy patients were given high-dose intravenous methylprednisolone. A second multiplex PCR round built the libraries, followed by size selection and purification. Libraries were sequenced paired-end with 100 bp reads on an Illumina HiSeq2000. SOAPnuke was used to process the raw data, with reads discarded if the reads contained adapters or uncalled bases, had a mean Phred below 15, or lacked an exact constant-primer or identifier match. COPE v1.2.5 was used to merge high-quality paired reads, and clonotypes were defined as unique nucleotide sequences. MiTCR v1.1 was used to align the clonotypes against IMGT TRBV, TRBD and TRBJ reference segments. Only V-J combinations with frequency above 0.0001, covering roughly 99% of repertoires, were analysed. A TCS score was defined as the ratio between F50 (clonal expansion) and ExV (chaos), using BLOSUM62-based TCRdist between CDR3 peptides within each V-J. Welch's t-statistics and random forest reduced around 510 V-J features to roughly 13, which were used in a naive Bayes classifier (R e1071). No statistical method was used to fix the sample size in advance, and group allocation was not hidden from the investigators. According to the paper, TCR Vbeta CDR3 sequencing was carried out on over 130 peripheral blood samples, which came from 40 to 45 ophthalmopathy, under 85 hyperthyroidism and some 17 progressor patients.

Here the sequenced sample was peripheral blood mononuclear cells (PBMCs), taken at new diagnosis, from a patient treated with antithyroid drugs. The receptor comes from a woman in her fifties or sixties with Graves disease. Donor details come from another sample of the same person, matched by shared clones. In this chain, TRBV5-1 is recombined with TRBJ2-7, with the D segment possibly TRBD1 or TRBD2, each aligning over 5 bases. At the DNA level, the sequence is TGCGCCAGCAGCTTTAGGGCAGGGAGCCGCTACGAGCAGTACTTC. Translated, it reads CASSFRAGSRYEQYF.